The 21 T cell receptor beta chains given below trace back to one sample, sequenced in a study of molecular identifiers for immune sequencing clone quantification. TCRdb itself ran the PCR reads through MiXCR, one entry per CDR3 protein. In the table there are some 320,000 distinct CDR3 sequences, roughly 23% of which are singletons. The sequenced material came from naive CD8+ T cells from blood, with Jurkat cell RNA spiked in. Subset here: FACS-sorted CD8+CD4-CCR7+CD45RA+ naive T cells. Every receptor here comes from a human donor in good health. Some libraries in this study had Jurkat cell RNA spiked in.

This clonotype was seen ten or more times. This chain uses TRBV12-3 or TRBV12-4 with TRBJ2-5, with 8 bases fitting TRBD2. CDR3 length: 16 amino acids. V lost 4 bases to trimming and J lost 0 bases; unmatched junction nucleotides: 7. CDR3 DNA sequence: TGTGCCAGCAGTTCCCCGGGGGGGTACTACCAAGAGACCCAGTACTTC. Its protein is CASSSPGGYYQETQYF.

This clonotype was detected many times. The genes are TRBV4-3 and TRBJ2-7; 7 bases agree with TRBD1. CDR1 and CDR2 from the germline V gene are LGHNA and YSLEER. The ends lost 1 base at V and 2 bases at J; junction bases unmatched: 5. The CDR3 has 15 residues. The CDR3 DNA is TGCGCCAGCAGCCAAGGTACCGGGACAGCCTACGAGCAGTACTTC. Amino acids: CASSQGTGTAYEQYF.

This clonotype was counted ten times or more. The chain combines TRBV4-1 with TRBJ1-2, with D maybe TRBD1 (5 bases). This CDR3 spans 14 amino acids. CDR1 is MGHRA and CDR2 is YSYEKL in the germline V gene. Trimming shortened V by 1 base and J by 2 bases, and 8 bases separated the two germline ends. CDR3: CASSQVRANYGYTF. CDR3 coding DNA: TGCGCCAGCAGCCAAGTCAGGGCGAACTATGGCTACACCTTC.

This clonotype has just one count. This chain uses TRBV4-3 with TRBJ2-7; D remains ambiguous. The CDR3 is 14 amino acids. In germline, CDR1 is LGHNA, CDR2 YSLEER. Trimming pared 0 bases from V and 1 base from J, leaving 7 bases between. The DNA for the CDR3 is TGCGCCAGCAGCCAAGAGTCTAGTTCCTACGAGCAGTACTTC. This translates into CASSQESSSYEQYF.

In its sample, this clonotype was seen many times. CDR3: CASSLWGAEEQYF. The CDR3 DNA reads TGTGCCAGCAGCTTGTGGGGGGCTGAAGAGCAGTACTTC. The chain combines TRBV5-5 with TRBJ2-7; D possibly matches TRBD1 or TRBD2 (6 bases each). V was cut by 1 base and J by 7 bases, with 12 bases left in between. Germline V gene lookup returns CDR1 SGHKS and CDR2 YYEKEE (reference sequence). The CDR3 extends over 13 amino acids.

This clonotype was seen more than once but under ten times. The chain is built from TRBV7-8 and TRBJ2-7; 11 nucleotides line up with TRBD1. Germline V gives CDR1 SGHVS, CDR2 FQNEAQ. CDR3 length equals 17 residues. The V segment lost 2 bases and the J segment 6 bases; nucleotides outside the gene matches: 12. The CDR3 is CASSLFTRTGGEAEQYF. The DNA for the CDR3 is TGTGCCAGCAGCTTATTTACCCGGACAGGGGGCGAAGCCGAGCAGTACTTC.

This clonotype showed up many times. This rearrangement joins TRBV7-2 to TRBJ2-7; TRBD2 matches 10 bases. The CDR3 has 15 amino acids. Looked up from germline, CDR1 is SGHTA and CDR2 is FQGNSA. J was trimmed by 4 bases and V by 1 base; bases with no gene match: 4. The CDR3 protein is CASSLEGLATYEQYF. For the CDR3, the DNA is TGTGCCAGCAGCTTAGAGGGACTAGCGACGTACGAGCAGTACTTC.

Concerning this clonotype itself: A much more abundant neighbour one base away suggests this may be a read error. The J gene is TRBJ2-7, the V gene TRBV6-2 or TRBV6-3; D may be TRBD2 (6 bases). The CDR3 runs 13 residues. Deletions cut 7 bases from V and 5 bases from J, with 15 bases between. From germline, CDR1 is MNHEY and CDR2 SVGEGT. The CDR3 sequence is CASNDGRGHEQYF. The CDR3 nucleotides read TGTGCCAGCAATGACGGGAGAGGCCACGAGCAGTACTTC.

The CDR3 nucleotides are TGTGCCAGTAGTATGGTTTCTTCCTTGTCTGGGGCCAACGTCCTGACTTTC. It codes for CASSMVSSLSGANVLTF. The genes are TRBV19 and TRBJ2-6, with no clear D. The germline V gene has CDR1 LNHDA and CDR2 SQIVND (reference sequence). Trimming took 3 bases from V and 1 from J, leaving 13 bases between them. This CDR3 is 17 amino acids long.

The V gene is TRBV6-1, the J gene TRBJ1-1, with D uncertain. Trimming removed 0 bases at V and 1 base at J, with 6 bases between. The CDR3 length is 14 residues. Per germline, CDR1 MNHNS and CDR2 SASEGT. This CDR3 reads CASSEARGNTEAFF. CDR3 DNA: TGTGCCAGCAGTGAAGCTCGGGGGAACACTGAAGCTTTCTTT.

Comment on this clonotype: A much bigger clone sits one base away, suggesting this may be a read error. The rearrangement joins TRBV4-3 to TRBJ2-3; either TRBD1 or TRBD2 may supply D (5 bases each). CDR1 is LGHNA and CDR2 is YSLEER in the germline V gene. Trimming shortened V by 1 base and J by 0 bases, and 17 bases separated the two germline ends. The length of the CDR3 is 18 residues. The DNA of the CDR3 is TGCGCCAGCAGCCAAGTAAGGGGAGTCTCCCCTAGCACAGATACGCAGTATTTT. Residues: CASSQVRGVSPSTDTQYF.

Note on this clonotype: A much bigger clone sits one base away, suggesting this may be a read error. DNA for the CDR3: TGTGCCAGCAGCTCCCCCGGGATAGGGGGCTTTCGCGAGCAGTACTTC. Its translation: CASSSPGIGGFREQYF. This chain links TRBV7-9 with TRBJ2-7, with 7 bases fitting TRBD1. The CDR3 runs 16 residues. Unmatched junction bases numbered 15, after V lost 4 bases and J lost 6 bases. From germline, CDR1 is SEHNR and CDR2 FQNEAQ (reference sequence).

This clonotype was seen a handful of times. This sequence joins TRBV19 and TRBJ2-1; D might be TRBD1 or TRBD2, each matching 5 bases. V was shortened by 3 bases and J by 5 bases, with 11 bases between the two germline ends. CDR1 and CDR2 from the germline V gene are LNHDA and SQIVND (reference sequence). The CDR3 totals 14 residues. CDR3 DNA: TGTGCCAGTAGTATTGGGACCGCGGACAATGAGCAGTTCTTC. This sequence encodes CASSIGTADNEQFF.

This clonotype came up many times. This rearrangement joins TRBV29-1 to TRBJ1-1; D unclear. This CDR3 is 12 amino acids long. Germline CDR1 reads SQVTM; CDR2 reads ANQGSEA. Trimming left V 3 bases short and J 5 bases short, with 10 bases between. The CDR3 coding sequence is TGCAGCGTTGAGGTAATTAATACTGAAGCTTTCTTT. It yields the protein CSVEVINTEAFF. Complete variable domain (other parts from reference TRBV29-1 and TRBJ1-1): SAVISQKPSRDICQRGTSLTIQCQVDSQVTMMFWYRQQPGQSLTLIATANQGSEATYESGFVIDKFPISRPNLTFSTLTVSNMSPEDSSIYLCSVEVINTEAFFGQGTRLTVV.

This rearrangement joins TRBV7-9 to TRBJ2-2, with TRBD2 identical over 7 bases. This CDR3 comprises 15 residues. The J segment lost 1 base and the V segment lost 4 bases, leaving 3 bases of the junction unmatched. CDR1 and CDR2 (germline): SEHNR, FQNEAQ (reference sequence). CDR3 nucleotide sequence: TGTGCCAGCAGCTCCGGACTAGTGAACACCGGGGAGCTGTTTTTT. Protein sequence: CASSSGLVNTGELFF.

This clonotype was observed at least ten times. The rearrangement joins TRBV28 to TRBJ2-3; TRBD1 might be the D (6 bases). The CDR3 spans 12 residues. V dropped 6 bases and J dropped 3 bases, with 7 bases sitting between them. Germline CDR1 is MDHEN and CDR2 is SYDVKM. The CDR3 sequence: CASSTGTDTQYF. CDR3 nucleotides: TGTGCCAGCAGCACAGGGACAGATACGCAGTATTTT.

A word on this clonotype: A much larger clone sits a single nucleotide away, making a read error possible. The J gene is TRBJ1-1, the V gene TRBV13; TRBD1 aligns across 9 bases. The CDR3 loop spans 14 amino acids. Germline V gene sequence: CDR1 PRHDT, CDR2 FYEKMQ (reference sequence). This CDR3 is CASSHGTGLTEALF. As DNA, the CDR3 is TGTGCCAGCAGCCATGGGACAGGGCTCACTGAAGCTCTCTTT.

Written as DNA, the CDR3 is TGTGCCAGCAACCACGAGGGAGCCTCTAGCTATGGCTACACCTTC. Its protein is CASNHEGASSYGYTF. J is TRBJ1-2 and V is TRBV28, with D uncertain. V was shortened by 7 bases and J by 4 bases, with 19 bases between the two germline ends. Germline V gene data show CDR1 as MDHEN and CDR2 as SYDVKM. The CDR3 covers 15 residues.

The chain recombines TRBV4-3 with TRBJ2-2; 9 bases are shared with TRBD2. This CDR3 has 17 amino acids. Germline V gene lookup returns CDR1 LGHNA and CDR2 YSLEER. The ends lost 0 bases at V and 6 bases at J; junction bases unmatched: 8. DNA of the CDR3: TGCGCCAGCAGCCAAGATGGCGGGAGGGTGGGGGCCGGGGAGCTGTTTTTT. It translates to CASSQDGGRVGAGELFF.

In this sample, this clonotype turned up many times. The CDR3 bases are TGTGCCAGCAGCTTCACAGGCCAAGAGACCCAGTACTTC. Its translation is CASSFTGQETQYF. The chain combines TRBV5-4 with TRBJ2-5; TRBD1 might be the D (5 bases). The germline gives CDR1 SGHNT, CDR2 YYREEE (reference sequence). Trimming left V 2 bases short and J 1 base short, with 6 bases between. This CDR3 spans 13 amino acids.

Regarding this clonotype: This clone may be a read error of a much larger clone one base away. This sequence joins TRBV15 and TRBJ2-7; D possibly uses TRBD1 or TRBD2 (5 bases each). V lost 3 bases to trimming and J lost 6 bases, with 9 bases between them. The CDR3 sequence is 12 residues long. Germline V gives CDR1 LNHNV, CDR2 YYDKDF (reference sequence). CDR3 loop: CATSRYGGEQYF. CDR3 nucleotide sequence: TGTGCCACCAGCAGGTATGGGGGCGAGCAGTACTTC.